A single sample is the source of the 24 T cell receptor beta chains below, sequenced in a study of blood T cell repertoires in COVID-19. The data were produced by immunoSEQ multiplex PCR, yet TCRdb's version contains in-frame clones alone and is incomplete. There are approximately 210,000 clones in the sample; 92% occur only once, and approximately 1.2% lies in the top ten. Sequencing was performed on peripheral blood. The source of these receptors is a man aged 30 to 39 with acute or convalescent COVID-19.

V and J are TRBV28 and TRBJ2-7; a weak D match, TRBD1 (5 bases). From germline, CDR1 is MDHEN and CDR2 SYDVKM. V shed 6 bases and J shed 2 bases, with 17 bases lying between them. CDR3 length: 15 residues. DNA of the CDR3: TGTGCCAGCAGCTTAAGTCCAGGGCCACCCTACGAGCAGTACTTC. This sequence encodes CASSLSPGPPYEQYF.

This clone has just a few counts. The DNA of the CDR3 is TGCGCCAGCAGCCACCTCTTAGCGGGAGTGAACGAGCAGTACTTC. Encoded protein: CASSHLLAGVNEQYF. The V gene is TRBV4-1, the J gene TRBJ2-7; 9 bases map to TRBD2. CDR3 length: 15 residues. V dropped 3 bases and J dropped 5; count of bases not matched to a gene: 8. Per the germline V gene, CDR1 is MGHRA and CDR2 is YSYEKL.

The chain combines TRBV7-8 with TRBJ1-2, with a weak D call TRBD1 (6 bases). This CDR3 comprises 15 residues. Trimming removed 5 bases at V and 8 bases at J, with 21 bases between. CDR1 is SGHVS and CDR2 is FQNEAQ in the germline V gene. Here the CDR3 DNA reads TGTGCCAGCAGCCCAACAGGACAGTCAGGCTTCGGCTACACCTTC. It encodes CASSPTGQSGFGYTF.

The chain couples TRBV27 to TRBJ2-7; no reliable D call. V gave up 5 bases and J gave up 1 base, with 9 bases separating them. Per the germline V gene, CDR1 is MNHEY and CDR2 is SMNVEV (reference sequence). The CDR3 loop spans 13 amino acids. The CDR3 nucleotides are TGTGCCAGCAGTCACAGCTTTTCCTACGAGCAGTACTTC. It translates to CASSHSFSYEQYF.

This clone was found a few times. The chain couples TRBV30 to TRBJ2-7; 9 bases are a match to TRBD2. Germline loops: CDR1 GTSNPN, CDR2 SVGIG (reference sequence). The CDR3 covers 13 residues. V was clipped by 2 bases and J by 12 bases; unmatched bases: 11. CDR3 coding DNA: TGTGCCTGGAGTCCCGTAGCGGGAGAAGTATCGTACTTC. Encoded protein: CAWSPVAGEVSYF.

CDR3 nucleotides: TGTGCCTGGAGTGTATTACTAGCGGGAGTCGGTGAGCAGTTCTTC. Protein product: CAWSVLLAGVGEQFF. The chain couples TRBV30 to TRBJ2-1, with 11 bases aligning to TRBD2. The germline CDR1 and CDR2 sequences are GTSNPN and SVGIG (reference sequence). This CDR3 contains 15 residues. Losses at the gene ends were 0 bases for V and 9 bases for J; bases not matched to a gene: 7.

CDR3 protein: CASSLWTGRVTEAFF. The CDR3 region has the DNA TGTGCCAGCAGTTTGTGGACAGGGAGAGTGACTGAAGCTTTCTTT. The chain links TRBV28 to TRBJ1-1, with 8 bases that match TRBD1. The CDR3 contains 15 residues. The ends lost 3 bases at V and 5 bases at J; junction bases unmatched: 8. Germline lookup yields CDR1 MDHEN and CDR2 SYDVKM.

The chain has TRBV9 and TRBJ1-2, with 8 bases identical to TRBD1. The CDR3 consists of 14 residues. CDR1 SGDLS and CDR2 YYNGEE come from the germline V gene. Losses at the gene ends were 2 bases for V and 6 bases for J; bases not matched to a gene: 6. CDR3 coding DNA: TGTGCCAGCAGCGTGGGACAGGAGGCGAATGGCTACACCTTC. The encoded protein is CASSVGQEANGYTF.

This chain uses TRBV11-3 with TRBJ2-1, with D perhaps matching TRBD1 (5 bases). V dropped 5 bases and J dropped 7 bases, with 21 bases sitting between them. CDR1 and CDR2 (germline): SGHNT, YENEEA. The CDR3 is made up of 16 amino acids. CDR3 in amino acids: CASSHSIMTERNEQFF. The CDR3 nucleotides are TGTGCCAGCAGCCACTCCATTATGACAGAACGGAATGAGCAGTTCTTC. The complete variable domain, with remaining parts taken from reference TRBV11-3 and TRBJ2-1, reads EAGVVQSPRYKIIEKKQPVAFWCNPISGHNTLYWYLQNLGQGPELLIRYENEEAVDDSQLPKDRFSAERLKGVDSTLKIQPAELGDSAVYLCASSHSIMTERNEQFFGPGTRLTVL.

CDR3 coding DNA: TGTGCCAGCAGTTTGCGGGGGACTTCACCCCTCCACTTT. Protein sequence: CASSLRGTSPLHF. V gene TRBV27 combines with J gene TRBJ1-6, with a weak D call TRBD1 (5 bases). Germline CDR1 is MNHEY and CDR2 is SMNVEV (reference sequence). This CDR3 comprises 13 residues. The V end lost 3 bases, the J end lost 9 bases, and 9 bases lay between the germline ends.

The chain uses TRBV7-9 and TRBJ2-5; 7 nucleotides line up with TRBD2. Germline V gene data show CDR1 as SEHNR and CDR2 as FQNEAQ (reference sequence). The CDR3 has 15 residues. Trimming removed 4 bases from V and 4 bases from J; junction bases left unmatched: 9. CDR3: CASSSGRGEGETQYF. The CDR3 region has the DNA TGTGCCAGCAGCTCGGGACGGGGGGAGGGAGAGACCCAGTACTTC.

The V call is TRBV30, the J call TRBJ1-1, with D hard to call. The CDR3 runs 14 residues. Germline-derived CDR1 and CDR2 are GTSNPN and SVGIG (reference sequence). V gave up 5 bases and J gave up 5 bases, with 18 bases separating them. The CDR3: CAWVPSGIGTEAFF. CDR3 in DNA: TGTGCCTGGGTCCCCTCGGGGATCGGTACTGAAGCTTTCTTT.

The chain carries TRBV6-5 and TRBJ1-2, with a tentative D call TRBD1 (5 bases). Germline values: CDR1 MNHEY, CDR2 SVGAGI. V was cut by 5 bases and J by 4 bases, with 14 bases left in between. The CDR3 is 14 residues long. As DNA, the CDR3 is TGTGCCAGCAGTAAACAAGGGGTTAGCTATGGCTACACCTTC. Its protein product is CASSKQGVSYGYTF.

V and J are TRBV7-9 and TRBJ2-3; the match to TRBD2 covers 7 bases. Trimming took 7 bases from V and 0 from J; bases not matched to a gene: 7. The CDR3 consists of 15 residues. Germline loops: CDR1 SEHNR, CDR2 FQNEAQ (reference sequence). CDR3: CASNPLAKSTDTQYF. The DNA of the CDR3 is TGTGCCAGCAACCCACTAGCGAAAAGCACAGATACGCAGTATTTT.

This chain links TRBV5-1 with TRBJ1-3; TRBD1 agrees at 7 bases. This CDR3 spans 15 amino acids. Germline values: CDR1 SGHRS, CDR2 YFSETQ. Trimming at V came to 1 base and at J to 2 bases, leaving 3 bases not matched to a gene. For the CDR3, the DNA is TGCGCCAGCAGCTTGACCCAGGGGGCTGGAAACACCATATATTTT. It encodes CASSLTQGAGNTIYF.

V usage is TRBV7-2 and J usage is TRBJ2-1; 12 bases match TRBD2. CDR1 is SGHTA and CDR2 is FQGNSA in the germline V gene. With V trimmed by 5 bases and J by 2 bases, 4 bases remained unmatched. This CDR3 has 16 amino acids. The CDR3 loop is CASSARLAGAYNEQFF. DNA for the CDR3: TGTGCCAGCAGCGCCCGACTAGCGGGGGCCTACAATGAGCAGTTCTTC.

The rearrangement links TRBV7-9 to TRBJ2-7, with 7 bases lining up with TRBD1. Per the germline V gene, CDR1 is SEHNR and CDR2 is FQNEAQ (reference sequence). The J segment lost 0 bases and the V segment lost 5 bases, leaving 10 bases of the junction unmatched. The CDR3 length is 16 residues. In DNA, the CDR3 is TGTGCCAGCAGCACAAGAGGGGGCCTTAACTCCTACGAGCAGTACTTC. It specifies CASSTRGGLNSYEQYF.

The CDR3 spells CASSVVGGLGTDTQYF. CDR3 sequence (DNA): TGTGCCAGCAGCGTCGTGGGGGGGCTGGGGACAGATACGCAGTATTTT. The V call is TRBV9, the J call TRBJ2-3; a possible D gene is TRBD2 (7 bases). V was clipped by 2 bases and J by 3 bases, with 16 bases between them. Germline CDR1 reads SGDLS; CDR2 reads YYNGEE. This CDR3 is built from 16 residues.

The chain has TRBV4-1 and TRBJ1-2, with a possible D match to TRBD1 (5 bases). The length of the CDR3 is 17 residues. Germline V CDR1 and CDR2: MGHRA, YSYEKL. The V gene lost 6 bases and the J gene lost 4 bases, with 24 bases spanning the gap. CDR3: CASRPIGAGPRFYGYTF. The CDR3 DNA reads TGCGCCAGCAGGCCAATTGGGGCCGGGCCGCGCTTCTATGGCTACACCTTC.

CDR3 residues: CASSLGPKLLKSSYNSPLHF. CDR3 DNA sequence: TGCGCCAGCAGCTTGGGACCCAAATTACTAAAGAGTTCCTATAATTCACCCCTCCACTTT. The chain carries TRBV5-1 and TRBJ1-6, with D hard to call. The V gene lost 0 bases and the J gene lost 1 base, with 20 bases spanning the gap. Germline loops: CDR1 SGHRS, CDR2 YFSETQ. The CDR3 spans 20 residues.

The chain employs TRBV12-5 and TRBJ1-1; unclear D gene. V lost 1 base and J 10 bases, leaving 7 bases between the germline ends. The CDR3 extends over 11 amino acids. CDR1 is LGHNT and CDR2 is FRNRAP in the germline V gene. For the CDR3, the DNA is TGTGCTAGTGGTTTGGAACTAGGAGCTTTCTTT. This translates into CASGLELGAFF.

This rearrangement joins TRBV2 to TRBJ1-6; D is uncertain. CDR3 size: 14 residues. V dropped 7 bases and J dropped 7 bases, with 14 bases sitting between them. The germline V gene encodes CDR1 SNHLY and CDR2 FYNNEI. The CDR3 DNA reads as TGTGCCAGCAAAAGGTCGCGGGCAAATTCACCCCTCCACTTT. Amino acid sequence: CASKRSRANSPLHF.

CDR3 in DNA: TGTGCCAGCAGCCAAGAATGGTGGTCTAGCGGGAGCGGGAGAGATACGCAGTATTTT. It is translated as CASSQEWWSSGSGRDTQYF. The chain carries TRBV3-1 (or the pseudogene TRBV3-2) and TRBJ2-3; 10 bases are shared with TRBD2. Germline trimming cut 0 bases from V and 5 bases from J; bases unmatched to any gene: 14. This CDR3 comprises 19 residues. Germline CDR1 and CDR2: LGHDT and YNNKEL (reference sequence).

In its sample, this clone was seen once. This chain links TRBV19 with TRBJ1-5; no definite D call. CDR1 is LNHDA, CDR2 SQIVND, per germline (reference sequence). The V and J ends lost 2 bases and 4 bases respectively, with 18 bases between them. CDR3 size: 17 residues. The CDR3 protein is CASSIMGSIGFNQPQHF. The DNA for the CDR3 is TGTGCCAGTAGTATAATGGGGAGTATAGGATTTAATCAGCCCCAGCATTTT.